This T cell receptor beta chain was profiled in a study of brain T cells in children with intractable seizures. This clone has just one count. Its cognate antigen is unknown. Broader study findings: Viral specificity was inferred only from CDR3 similarity; HCMV serostatus was unknown.

The sequenced cases were selected for having the highest brain T cell transcript signatures. Patients received at least one anti-epileptic drug before surgery. CDR3 length: 15 residues. The germline V gene encodes CDR1 SNHLY and CDR2 FYNNEI. Trimming took 6 bases from V and 0 from J; bases not matched to a gene: 6. Produced via immunoSEQ multiplex PCR; TCRdb's table is partial and in-frame only. The sample includes 60,000 to 85,000 clones, 90% to 95% seen only once; the top ten take about 1.4%. The rearrangement uses TRBV2 and TRBJ1-1; TRBD1 matches 8 bases. This receptor was taken from a boy younger than two with tuberous sclerosis and intractable seizures. The material sequenced was peripheral blood, taken at surgery. The CDR3 protein is CASSDRGDMNTEAFF. The CDR3 coding sequence is TGTGCCAGCAGCGACAGGGGCGACATGAACACTGAAGCTTTCTTT.